This TCR beta chain was obtained from a study of CD8+ T cells in alopecia areata (dated by TCRdb to between 2018 and 2020). General notes on the study: The treated patients, all with moderate-to-severe alopecia areata, were enrolled in an open-label pilot trial of oral tofacitinib given at 5 to 10 mg twice daily. In humans, TCRbeta sequencing was performed on scalp tissue and on sorted CD4+ and CD8+ peripheral blood T cells from healthy controls and from patients with patchy or totalis/universalis alopecia areata. Biopsies were taken from tofacitinib-treated patients at baseline and at 4 and 24 weeks of treatment, and a later scalp biopsy was taken in several of the tofacitinib-treated patients. To study T cell clonal expansion in alopecia areata, the researchers applied high-throughput TCRbeta sequencing to both the C3H/HeJ mouse model and human patients. Tofacitinib was administered for 6 to 18 months, and 6 months of follow-up off drug were then conducted to assess delayed response and recurrence. Clonality in the scalp was compared among normal scalp (n=4), patchy alopecia areata scalp (n=8), and alopecia totalis/universalis scalp (n=8). The RNA source kit depended on sample type: the PAXgene miRNA kit for fixed scalp, the miRNeasy kit for PBMCs, and the RNeasy kit for mouse skin. TCRbeta CDR3 regions were amplified by immunoSEQ multiplex PCR with 35 Vbeta forward and 13 Jbeta reverse primers. For the treated patients, the SALT score, which quantifies what percentage of scalp surface area is affected, served as the measure of disease severity. Overall study outcomes, separate from this receptor: Because the treated cohort was small and had only one nonresponder, larger studies are needed to examine links between baseline CD8+ expansion and response. Tofacitinib significantly lowered scalp clonality and the number of expanded CD8+ clones among the top 100 scalp clones. Many expanded lesional clones were found to persist in scalp and blood during tofacitinib treatment, and relapse after treatment cessation may be partly explained by this persistence. Shared TCR sequences between patients were less evident than in mice, which may be partly attributable to HLA diversity in the patient population. Unlike mouse skin, which is dominated by gammadelta T cells, normal human skin has resident alphabeta T cells that are also sequenced, and this complicates analysis of the scalp TCR repertoire. Higher clonality and more expanded CD8+ clones were observed in lesional scalp than in normal scalp, particularly in alopecia totalis/universalis, a finding suggestive of antigenic drive.

Library method: the immunoSEQ multiplex PCR assay. For TCR sequencing, RNA was extracted from every sample and reverse transcribed into cDNA to serve as template. SuperScript III was used to make first-strand cDNA, primed with a 2:1 mix of oligo-dT and random hexamers. A synthetic immune receptor repertoire was used to measure amplification bias, and any remaining bias was corrected computationally. On the study's bioinformatics: After raw reads were preprocessed to remove errors, the CDR3 was defined following IMGT conventions as running from the conserved cysteine to phenylalanine. To get clonality, Shannon entropy was normalized by log2 of the number of productive unique TCRs and the result was subtracted from 1. CD4 or CD8 identity of scalp clones was inferred by cross-referencing scalp TCRbeta sequences with sorted blood CD4 and CD8 repertoires. Drawn from immuneACCESS, this table holds only the in-frame rearrangements with V and J called that TCRdb kept. Clones are partly lost; checked studies trace under half to an unresolved V gene and leave the rest unexplained. V, J and clone size were drawn from that table, and D and trimming were deduced from the DNA. This sample lists about 74,000 clones; roughly 30% were detected once. Under 15% of the sample is held by the ten biggest clonotypes.

About this clone itself: Its antigen is currently not known. No much larger clone is present one base from it, and per-base qualities are unavailable.

The label giving this sample's time point can be read as: about 4 weeks on oral tofacitinib. The intended sense of this specimen's treatment or condition label: oral pan-JAK inhibitor, 5-10 mg twice daily. Lesional scalp punch biopsies and peripheral blood were collected from alopecia areata patients. After PBMCs were isolated by density centrifugation and stained for CD3, CD4 and CD8, a FACSAria was used to sort CD4+ and CD8+ T cells. Trimming accounts for 7 bases at V and 1 base at J, while the number of junction bases matched to no gene is 3. CDR1 and CDR2 were assigned from the germline V gene as SQVTM and ANQGSEA. The CDR3, from cysteine to phenylalanine, totals 13 residues. Left in the record is the CDR3 DNA by itself, 39 bases read in frame from the first base.

The rearranged chain carries TRBV29-1 and TRBJ2-2, and 7 bases in between align with TRBD1. This clonotype originated in a human donor with alopecia areata. This sample comprised CD8+ T cells sorted from blood, obtained at week 4, from a patient treated with tofacitinib. The CDR3: CSGRQGNTGELFF. The DNA reads as follows: TGCAGCGGACGACAGGGGAACACCGGGGAGCTGTTTTTT.